Each of the 32 T cell receptor beta chains below was sequenced from the same sample in a study of T cell responses to AZD1222 COVID-19 vaccine. Sequencing was performed with immunoSEQ multiplex PCR; in TCRdb, only in-frame clones are kept and a portion is missing. The sample has 110,000 to 150,000 clones; 92% are singletons. Sequenced here: peripheral blood, sampled on day 0 of AZD1222 vaccination. The receptor set was obtained from an adult in good health.

J is TRBJ2-1 and V is TRBV21-1; TRBD1 is taken as the D call from the table, unchecked against the DNA. TRBV21-1 is a known pseudogene. The length of the CDR3 is 17 residues. In nucleotides, the CDR3 is TGTGCCAGCAGCCTCCGGGACAGGCCCTACCCGTCCAATGAGCAGTTCTTC. Its translation is CASSLRDRPYPSNEQFF.

This chain joins TRBV25-1 and TRBJ1-2; D may be TRBD1 (5 bases). V gave up 6 bases and J gave up 8 bases, with 19 bases separating them. The CDR3 covers 14 residues. CDR1 is MGHDK and CDR2 is SYGVNS in the germline V gene. In nucleotides, the CDR3 is TGTGCCAGCAGGGTCACGGGGGAGGGAGTGGGCTACACCTTC. It translates to CASRVTGEGVGYTF.

V is TRBV3-1 (or the pseudogene TRBV3-2) and J is TRBJ2-7, with unresolved D. Germline CDR1 is LGHDT and CDR2 is YNNKEL (reference sequence). CDR3 length: 11 residues. The germline V and J ends were trimmed by 0 bases and 6 bases, with 3 bases remaining between them. Written as DNA, the CDR3 is TGTGCCAGCAGCCAAGAGGGCGAGCAGTACTTC. The encoded protein is CASSQEGEQYF.

This chain joins TRBV6-6 and TRBJ2-2; 8 bases agree with TRBD1. The germline V gene encodes CDR1 MNHNY and CDR2 SVGAGI (reference sequence). V shed 11 bases, J shed 3 bases, and the junction held 8 bases outside the gene matches. The CDR3 has 14 amino acids. CDR3 in amino acids: CASRGRGDTGELFF. DNA for the CDR3: TGTGCCTCCAGGGGGCGCGGGGACACCGGGGAGCTGTTTTTT.

Only one count was recorded for this clone. The gene calls are TRBV19 and TRBJ2-3; D is perhaps TRBD1 (6 bases). The CDR3 is made up of 16 amino acids. With 1 base removed from V and 5 bases from J, the gap between germline ends came to 16 bases. Germline lookup yields CDR1 LNHDA and CDR2 SQIVND (reference sequence). The chain's CDR3 is CASSIGVRGLGDTQYF. The DNA for the CDR3 is TGTGCCAGTAGTATAGGGGTCAGGGGATTGGGAGATACGCAGTATTTT.

The chain recombines TRBV24-1 with TRBJ1-2; D uncertain. The CDR3 runs 15 residues. The germline CDR1 and CDR2 sequences are KGHDR and SFDVKD. Trimming pared 4 bases from V and 8 bases from J, leaving 19 bases between. The CDR3 DNA reads TGTGCCACCAGTGACTCCTGGGCCTACGTGGGGGGCTACACCTTC. This sequence encodes CATSDSWAYVGGYTF.

The V call is TRBV27, the J call TRBJ1-3, with no clear D. Germline CDR1 and CDR2: MNHEY and SMNVEV (reference sequence). V lost 6 bases and J lost 0, with 12 bases in between. The length of the CDR3 is 15 residues. CDR3 sequence reads: CASRPGRNSGNTIYF. The CDR3 nucleotides read TGTGCCAGCAGGCCCGGACGGAACTCTGGAAACACCATATATTTT.

This clone appeared once. The rearrangement joins TRBV7-9 to TRBJ1-4, with D tentatively TRBD1 (5 bases). This CDR3 comprises 17 residues. V lost 4 bases to trimming and J lost 5 bases, with 20 bases between them. The germline CDR1 and CDR2 sequences are SEHNR and FQNEAQ (reference sequence). The CDR3 loop reads CASSSSSREGRNEKLFF. The CDR3 DNA sequence: TGTGCCAGCAGCTCATCCAGCCGTGAGGGGAGAAATGAAAAACTGTTTTTT.

This chain uses TRBV7-9 with TRBJ2-7; D gene ambiguous. Germline-derived CDR1 and CDR2 are SEHNR and FQNEAQ (reference sequence). Between the trimmed V and J ends, which lost 5 bases and 2 bases, there was a span of 4 bases. The CDR3 consists of 11 residues. CDR3 bases: TGTGCCAGCAGCGGCACCTACGAGCAGTACTTC. Translating it yields CASSGTYEQYF.

J is TRBJ2-5 and V is TRBV4-3; D is unclear. The CDR3 has 12 residues. Trimming shortened V by 5 bases and J by 5 bases, and 9 bases separated the two germline ends. The germline CDR1 and CDR2 sequences are LGHNA and YSLEER. The CDR3 DNA reads as TGCGCCAGCAGCTCAACCAGGGAGACCCAGTACTTC. As protein: CASSSTRETQYF.

The chain joins TRBV7-8 to TRBJ2-5; no clear D. The germline CDR1 and CDR2 sequences are SGHVS and FQNEAQ. This CDR3 has 12 amino acids. V shed 6 bases and J shed 7 bases, with 12 bases lying between them. As DNA, the CDR3 is TGTGCCAGCAGATCAGAGCTTGGGACCCAGTACTTC. Its translation is CASRSELGTQYF.

The V and J genes are TRBV10-3 and TRBJ2-5, with 9 positions matching TRBD2. Trimming cost V 7 bases and J 0 bases; bases outside gene matches: 3. CDR1 and CDR2 (germline): ENHRY, SYGVKD. This CDR3 has 14 amino acids. CDR3 in amino acids: CAIKPSGNQETQYF. As DNA, the CDR3 is TGTGCCATCAAGCCTAGCGGGAACCAAGAGACCCAGTACTTC.

The genes are TRBV5-6 and TRBJ2-2; 11 nucleotides line up with TRBD2. CDR3 length equals 18 residues. The junction had 10 bases not matched to a gene; V was cut back by 2 bases and J by 4 bases. Germline V gene lookup returns CDR1 SGHDT and CDR2 YYEEEE. The CDR3 region has the DNA TGTGCCAGCAGCTTCCGCCTAGCGGGAGGCGTTGGCACCGGGGAGCTGTTTTTT. Protein product: CASSFRLAGGVGTGELFF. Complete variable domain (other parts from reference TRBV5-6 and TRBJ2-2): DAGVTQSPTHLIKTRGQQVTLRCSPKSGHDTVSWYQQALGQGPQFIFQYYEEEERQRGNFPDRFSGHQFPNYSSELNVNALLLGDSALYLCASSFRLAGGVGTGELFFGEGSRLTVL.

This clone was observed a single time. The rearrangement joins TRBV7-2 to TRBJ1-4; D is unclear. Germline V lookup: CDR1 SGHTA, CDR2 FQGNSA. V lost 2 bases and J lost 5, with 3 bases in between. The CDR3 extends over 12 amino acids. The CDR3: CASSLQNEKLFF. CDR3 coding DNA: TGTGCCAGCAGCTTACAAAATGAAAAACTGTTTTTT.

The chain carries TRBV15 and TRBJ1-4, with 9 bases aligning to TRBD1. The CDR3 extends over 16 amino acids. Germline CDR1 and CDR2: LNHNV and YYDKDF (reference sequence). J lost 5 bases, V lost 0 bases, and 4 bases had no gene match. The CDR3 sequence is CATSRDTGQGNEKLFF. CDR3 nucleotide sequence: TGTGCCACCAGCAGAGATACGGGACAGGGAAATGAAAAACTGTTTTTT.

A few counts support this clone. The chain combines TRBV5-1 with TRBJ2-5, with D tentatively TRBD1 (5 bases). The CDR3 spans 17 residues. Trimming took 4 bases from V and 2 from J, leaving 21 bases between them. Germline V lookup: CDR1 SGHRS, CDR2 YFSETQ. The CDR3 nucleotides are TGCGCCAGCAGCCCAGTAGGTACATGGGGCGCACAAGAGACCCAGTACTTC. It specifies CASSPVGTWGAQETQYF.

This rearrangement joins TRBV7-3 to TRBJ2-3, with 9 bases matching TRBD2. Trimming took 0 bases from V and 3 from J; bases not matched to a gene: 4. This CDR3 contains 16 residues. CDR1 is SGHTA, CDR2 FQGTGA, per germline. CDR3 loop: CASSLTLAGATDTQYF. The CDR3 bases are TGTGCCAGCAGCTTAACATTAGCGGGAGCGACAGATACGCAGTATTTT. Full variable domain (remainder filled in from reference TRBV7-3 and TRBJ2-3): GAGVSQTPSNKVTEKGKYVELRCDPISGHTALYWYRQSLGQGPEFLIYFQGTGAADDSGLPNDRFFAVRPEGSVSTLKIQRTERGDSAVYLCASSLTLAGATDTQYFGPGTRLTVL.

The J gene is TRBJ1-4, the V gene TRBV21-1. TRBV21-1 is termed a pseudogene. The CDR3 is made up of 14 amino acids. The CDR3 region is CASTPFGTNEKLFF. The DNA of the CDR3 is TGTGCCAGCACCCCTTTCGGAACTAATGAAAAACTGTTTTTT.

The J gene is TRBJ1-3, the V gene TRBV3-1 (or the pseudogene TRBV3-2), with no clear D. Trimming shortened V by 3 bases and J by 0 bases, and 9 bases separated the two germline ends. Germline lookup yields CDR1 LGHDT and CDR2 YNNKEL (reference sequence). CDR3 length: 15 amino acids. Here the CDR3 DNA reads TGTGCCAGCAGCCAGCCGGGCCTCTCTGGAAACACCATATATTTT. This gives the protein CASSQPGLSGNTIYF.

The chain links TRBV7-2 to TRBJ2-1; D may be TRBD1 (5 bases). V was trimmed by 5 bases and J by 7 bases, leaving 15 bases between them. Germline lookup yields CDR1 SGHTA and CDR2 FQGNSA. CDR3 length: 14 residues. The CDR3 DNA follows: TGTGCCAGCAGCCCAGGGCGGCTTTTAAATGAGCAGTTCTTC. Amino acid sequence: CASSPGRLLNEQFF.

The chain links TRBV2 to TRBJ1-3, with TRBD1 matching over 8 bases. The germline gives CDR1 SNHLY, CDR2 FYNNEI. The length of the CDR3 is 15 residues. Trimming at V came to 8 bases and at J to 2 bases, leaving 8 bases not matched to a gene. In DNA form, the CDR3 reads TGTGCCAGCGTTCCCAGGGGGCTAGCTGGAAACACCATATATTTT. Translated, it gives CASVPRGLAGNTIYF.

The sample holds one count of this clone. The chain couples TRBV4-2 to TRBJ2-7, with 8 bases identical to TRBD2. J was trimmed by 7 bases and V by 5 bases; bases with no gene match: 10. In germline, CDR1 is LGHNA, CDR2 YNFKEQ. The length of the CDR3 is 14 residues. The CDR3 bases are TGTGCCAGCAGCTCCGGGACTAGTATCAAGGAGCAGTACTTC. This translates into CASSSGTSIKEQYF.

The chain is built from TRBV20-1 and TRBJ2-7, with D maybe TRBD2 (5 bases). V shed 6 bases and J shed 4 bases, with 10 bases lying between them. This CDR3 region has 11 residues. Looked up from germline, CDR1 is DFQATT and CDR2 is SNEGSKA (reference sequence). The CDR3 is CSASRGYEQYF. In DNA, the CDR3 is TGCAGTGCCAGTAGAGGGTACGAGCAGTACTTC.

The CDR3 DNA reads TGTGCCAGCAGTTACTCGCAGGGTCGAGGCTACACCTTC. It encodes CASSYSQGRGYTF. The rearrangement joins TRBV6-5 to TRBJ1-2; perhaps TRBD1 as D (5 bases). The V end was cut by 0 bases, the J end by 8 bases, with 10 bases between. Germline assignment: CDR1 MNHEY and CDR2 SVGAGI. This CDR3 is 13 amino acids long.

J is TRBJ1-1 and V is TRBV12-3 or TRBV12-4; no firm D call. The V end lost 3 bases, the J end lost 8 bases, and 7 bases lay between the germline ends. This CDR3 comprises 11 residues. CDR3 protein: CASSFEAEAFF. The CDR3 DNA follows: TGTGCCAGCAGTTTTGAGGCCGAAGCTTTCTTT.

The chain recombines TRBV5-1 with TRBJ1-1; D possibly corresponds to TRBD1 (6 bases). Trimming took off 2 bases at V and 1 base at J, with 9 bases between the two ends. The CDR3 contains 14 residues. Germline CDR1 SGHRS, CDR2 YFSETQ. CDR3 sequence (DNA): TGCGCCAGCAGCTTACAGGGTGGGAACACTGAAGCTTTCTTT. Translating gives CASSLQGGNTEAFF.

The V and J genes are TRBV5-1 and TRBJ1-3; D uncertain. The germline CDR1 and CDR2 sequences are SGHRS and YFSETQ. Deletions cut 0 bases from V and 4 bases from J, with 14 bases between. This CDR3 spans 16 amino acids. The CDR3 loop reads CASSLGATGSGNTIYF. CDR3 sequence (DNA): TGCGCCAGCAGCTTGGGGGCAACGGGCTCAGGAAACACCATATATTTT.

This CDR3 is CASSQERAGSVGTGELFF. The CDR3 coding sequence is TGTGCCAGCAGCCAAGAGCGAGCGGGAAGCGTTGGCACCGGGGAGCTGTTTTTT. The gene calls are TRBV3-1 (or the pseudogene TRBV3-2) and TRBJ2-2, with TRBD2 matching 7 bases. This CDR3 comprises 18 residues. With 0 bases clipped from V and 4 bases from J, the junction kept 11 bases outside the gene matches. Germline lookup yields CDR1 LGHDT and CDR2 YNNKEL (reference sequence).

As DNA, the CDR3 is TGCGCCAGCAGCTTACAGCGGGAGGGCCAAGATACGCAGTATTTT. Its protein is CASSLQREGQDTQYF. The chain is built from TRBV5-1 and TRBJ2-3, with 10 bases aligning to TRBD2. CDR1 and CDR2 (germline): SGHRS, YFSETQ. V trimming: 2 bases; J trimming: 5 bases; junction bases outside the gene matches: 5. CDR3 length equals 15 residues.

The chain carries TRBV11-2 and TRBJ2-1; TRBD1 matches at 10 bases. Trimming removed 3 bases from V and 2 bases from J; junction bases left unmatched: 4. Germline-derived CDR1 and CDR2 are SGHAT and FQNNGV. The CDR3 contains 16 residues. The CDR3 DNA sequence: TGTGCCAGCAGCTTTGGGACAGGGGCCGCCTACAATGAGCAGTTCTTC. This sequence encodes CASSFGTGAAYNEQFF.

This clone was observed a single time. The chain employs TRBV28 and TRBJ2-2, with 9 bases fitting TRBD1. V was clipped by 5 bases and J by 5 bases; unmatched bases: 3. The CDR3 contains 14 residues. The germline CDR1 and CDR2 sequences are MDHEN and SYDVKM. CDR3 in DNA: TGTGCCAGCAGTCGGACAGGGGCGACCGGGGAGCTGTTTTTT. Protein product: CASSRTGATGELFF.

The rearrangement uses TRBV7-9 and TRBJ1-3, with 9 bases matching TRBD1. The V gene end was trimmed by 5 bases and the J gene end by 2 bases; junction bases not matched to a gene: 7. CDR3 size: 16 residues. The germline V gene encodes CDR1 SEHNR and CDR2 FQNEAQ (reference sequence). The CDR3 DNA sequence: TGTGCCAGCAGCCTCACAGGGGGCTCAACTGGAAACACCATATATTTT. It yields the protein CASSLTGGSTGNTIYF. Variable domain in full (rest from reference TRBV7-9 and TRBJ1-3): DTGVSQNPRHKITKRGQNVTFRCDPISEHNRLYWYRQTLGQGPEFLTYFQNEAQLEKSRLLSDRFSAERPKGSFSTLEIQRTEQGDSAMYLCASSLTGGSTGNTIYFGEGSWLTVV.